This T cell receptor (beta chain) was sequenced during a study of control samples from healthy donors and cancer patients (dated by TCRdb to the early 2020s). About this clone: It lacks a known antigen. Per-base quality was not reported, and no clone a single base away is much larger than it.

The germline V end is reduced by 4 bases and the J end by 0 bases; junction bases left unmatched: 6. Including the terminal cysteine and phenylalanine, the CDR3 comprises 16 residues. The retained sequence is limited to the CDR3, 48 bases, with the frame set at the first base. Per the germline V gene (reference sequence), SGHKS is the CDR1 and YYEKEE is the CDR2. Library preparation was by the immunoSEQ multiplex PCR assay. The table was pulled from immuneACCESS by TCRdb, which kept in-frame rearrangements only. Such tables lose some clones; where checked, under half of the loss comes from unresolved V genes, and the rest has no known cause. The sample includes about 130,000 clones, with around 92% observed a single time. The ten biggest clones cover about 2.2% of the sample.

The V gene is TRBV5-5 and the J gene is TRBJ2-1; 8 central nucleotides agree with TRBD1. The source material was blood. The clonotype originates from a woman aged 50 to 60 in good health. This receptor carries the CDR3 CASSRTGISSYNEQFF. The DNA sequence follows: TGTGCCAGCAGCCGGACAGGGATCAGCTCCTACAATGAGCAGTTCTTC. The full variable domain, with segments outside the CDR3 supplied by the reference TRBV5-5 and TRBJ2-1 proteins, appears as DAGVTQSPTHLIKTRGQQVTLRCSPISGHKSVSWYQQVLGQGPQFIFQYYEKEERGRGNFPDRFSARQFPNYSSELNVNALLLGDSALYLCASSRTGISSYNEQFFGPGTRLTVL.